The following is a T cell receptor (beta chain) sequence with its context. This sample is drawn from a study of OX40 agonist ivuxolimab in advanced cancers. The CDR3 has 14 residues. V was cut by 0 bases and J by 6 bases, with 10 bases left in between. In germline, CDR1 is LNHNV, CDR2 YYDKDF (reference sequence). Profiled with immunoSEQ multiplex PCR; TCRdb holds only in-frame clones, not every one. The sample lists about 60,000 clones; roughly 86% were seen once. The clonotype originates from an adult with an advanced solid tumor such as melanoma, head and neck, liver or kidney cancer. The genes are TRBV15 and TRBJ2-3; the D gene is possibly TRBD2 (5 bases). The specimen was CD4+ or CD8+ T cells sorted from blood, collected in a trial of the OX40 agonist ivuxolimab. The CDR3 DNA follows: TGTGCCACCAGCAGAGATCCCGGCGGGGATACGCAGTATTTT. This gives the protein CATSRDPGGDTQYF.